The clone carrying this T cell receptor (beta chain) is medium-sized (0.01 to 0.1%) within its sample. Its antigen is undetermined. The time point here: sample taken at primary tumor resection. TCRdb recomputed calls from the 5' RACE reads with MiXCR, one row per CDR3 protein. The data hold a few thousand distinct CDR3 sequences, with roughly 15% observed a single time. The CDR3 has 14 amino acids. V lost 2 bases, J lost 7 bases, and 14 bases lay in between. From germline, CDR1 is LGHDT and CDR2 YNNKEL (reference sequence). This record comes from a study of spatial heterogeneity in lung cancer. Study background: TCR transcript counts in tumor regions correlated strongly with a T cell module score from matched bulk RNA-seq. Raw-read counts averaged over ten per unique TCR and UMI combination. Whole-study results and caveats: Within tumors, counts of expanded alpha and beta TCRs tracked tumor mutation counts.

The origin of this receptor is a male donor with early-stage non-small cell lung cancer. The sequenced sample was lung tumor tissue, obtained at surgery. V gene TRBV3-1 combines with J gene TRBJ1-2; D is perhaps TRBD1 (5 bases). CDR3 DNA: TGTGCCAGCAGCCAACAGGGAGGCTCGCGTGGCTACACCTTC. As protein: CASSQQGGSRGYTF.